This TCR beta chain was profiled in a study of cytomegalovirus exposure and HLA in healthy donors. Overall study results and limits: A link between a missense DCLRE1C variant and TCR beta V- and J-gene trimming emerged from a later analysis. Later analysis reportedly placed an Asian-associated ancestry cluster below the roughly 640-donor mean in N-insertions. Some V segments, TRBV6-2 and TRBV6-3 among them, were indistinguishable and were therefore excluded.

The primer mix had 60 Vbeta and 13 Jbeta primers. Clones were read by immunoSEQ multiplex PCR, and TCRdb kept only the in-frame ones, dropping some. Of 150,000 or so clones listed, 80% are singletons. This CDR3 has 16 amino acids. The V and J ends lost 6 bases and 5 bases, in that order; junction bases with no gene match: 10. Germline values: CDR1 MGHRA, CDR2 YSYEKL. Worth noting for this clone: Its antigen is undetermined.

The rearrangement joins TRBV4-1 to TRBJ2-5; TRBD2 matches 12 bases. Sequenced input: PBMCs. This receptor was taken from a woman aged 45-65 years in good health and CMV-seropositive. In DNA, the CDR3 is TGCGCCAGCAGGGCAGCGACTAGCGGGGGTAGCGAGACCCAGTACTTC. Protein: CASRAATSGGSETQYF.